A selection of T cell receptor beta chains follows, all from one sample in a study of post-analysis software for immune sequencing data. TCRdb re-called the PCR reads through MiXCR, storing one row per CDR3 protein. The sample holds hundreds of thousands of distinct CDR3 sequences, 53% seen once. The sequenced sample was blood. The receptors shown here come from a girl aged 5-17 years with multiple sclerosis. Each CDR3 is given with its conserved first and last residue. Each record gives: V gene, J gene, CDR3 protein.

TRBV12-3/TRBV12-4	TRBJ2-7	CASSPLAGEEQYF
TRBV11-1	.	CASSLGRGRSREQYF
TRBV10-3	TRBJ2-5	CAISDRSGETQYF
TRBV10-3	TRBJ1-2	CAIRTPGQGHGANHGYTF
TRBV9	TRBJ1-2	CASSRSHNYGYTF
TRBV29-1	TRBJ2-5	CSVLAPPPNQETQYF
TRBV20-1	TRBJ2-3	CSARDPQLAGGPRTGTQYF
TRBV7-6	TRBJ2-7	CASSFDRRAGGPGNEQYF
TRBV18	TRBJ1-2	CASSPPGDYGYTF
TRBV6-1	TRBJ1-1	CASSEMSSTFF
TRBV7-2	TRBJ2-1	CASSLSPGLYNEQFF
TRBV7-9	TRBJ2-7	CASSSPDRYSYEQYF
TRBV29-1	TRBJ2-7	CSVWTGGYEQYF
TRBV6-4	TRBJ2-1	CASSDITGTGGNEQFF
TRBV3-1	TRBJ2-1	CASSRGPWNEQFF
TRBV20-1	TRBJ2-3	CSARVAALGTDTQYF
TRBV29-1	TRBJ2-7	CSVPRQDYSYEQYF
TRBV7-8	TRBJ1-5	CASSSEGVDNQPQHF